These T cell receptor beta chains were read from a single sample in a study of control samples from healthy donors and cancer patients. Repertoires were generated with immunoSEQ multiplex PCR, while TCRdb's copy carries only in-frame clones and drops some. Among around 72,000 clones listed, roughly 84% were seen once. Sequenced: blood. These receptors were collected from a man between 45 and 60 years old in good health. The CDR3 runs from the conserved cysteine through the conserved F or W. Fields, in order: clone size, V gene, D gene, J gene, CDR3 DNA, CDR3 protein. A D gene is named only where the DNA matches it firmly. Only some rows state a clone size, as once, few, many or a class for expanded clones.

abundance: -; v_gene: TRBV27; d_gene: -; j_gene: TRBJ1-1; CDR3nt: TGTGCCAGCAGTCCGCAGGGGAGGAACACTGAAGCTTTCTTT; CDR3aa: CASSPQGRNTEAFF
abundance: -; v_gene: TRBV6-1; d_gene: TRBD1; j_gene: TRBJ1-4; CDR3nt: TGTGCCAGCAGTGTTGATCACAGGGGACTCGGTGAAAAACTGTTTTTT; CDR3aa: CASSVDHRGLGEKLFF
abundance: -; v_gene: TRBV2; d_gene: -; j_gene: TRBJ1-4; CDR3nt: TGTGCCAGCAGTGAAGGAGGGCTGGCTAATGAAAAACTGTTTTTT; CDR3aa: CASSEGGLANEKLFF
abundance: -; v_gene: TRBV30; d_gene: -; j_gene: TRBJ2-5; CDR3nt: TGTGCCTGGATGTCAGGACAAGAAGAGACCCAGTACTTC; CDR3aa: CAWMSGQEETQYF
abundance: -; v_gene: TRBV21-1; d_gene: -; j_gene: TRBJ2-1; CDR3nt: TGTGCCAGCAGCTCAAGGGCATTGTTAAGCTCCTACAATGAGCAGTTCTTC; CDR3aa: CASSSRALLSSYNEQFF
abundance: -; v_gene: TRBV2; d_gene: -; j_gene: TRBJ1-5; CDR3nt: TGTGCCAGCAGTGTCCGGGGCGAGGGTCAGCCCCAGCATTTT; CDR3aa: CASSVRGEGQPQHF
abundance: -; v_gene: TRBV12-3/TRBV12-4; d_gene: -; j_gene: TRBJ1-2; CDR3nt: TGTGCCAGCAGTTACTATAGCTACACCTTC; CDR3aa: CASSYYSYTF
abundance: -; v_gene: TRBV6-5; d_gene: -; j_gene: TRBJ1-2; CDR3nt: TGTGCCAGCACGAACGAACTTAACGGAGGCTACACCTTC; CDR3aa: CASTNELNGGYTF
abundance: once; v_gene: TRBV12-5; d_gene: TRBD1; j_gene: TRBJ1-5; CDR3nt: TGTGCTAGTGGTCAGGACAGGGGTCTCCCTCAGCCCCAGCATTTT; CDR3aa: CASGQDRGLPQPQHF
abundance: -; v_gene: TRBV27; d_gene: -; j_gene: TRBJ2-7; CDR3nt: TGTGCCAGCAGTTTATTTTGGGGGAGTAGCTCCTACGAGCAGTACTTC; CDR3aa: CASSLFWGSSSYEQYF
abundance: -; v_gene: TRBV19; d_gene: -; j_gene: TRBJ2-4; CDR3nt: TGTGCCAGTAGTTCCCAGGGAAACATTCAGTACTTC; CDR3aa: CASSSQGNIQYF
abundance: -; v_gene: TRBV20-1; d_gene: -; j_gene: TRBJ2-7; CDR3nt: TGCAGTGCTAGTCTCAGAGGGGGGGAGACCTACTACGAGCAGTACTTC; CDR3aa: CSASLRGGETYYEQYF
abundance: -; v_gene: TRBV5-1; d_gene: -; j_gene: TRBJ2-1; CDR3nt: TGCGCCAGCAGCTTGGGCCCACTTCCCAATGAGCAGTTCTTC; CDR3aa: CASSLGPLPNEQFF
abundance: -; v_gene: TRBV11-2; d_gene: TRBD2; j_gene: TRBJ2-7; CDR3nt: TGTGCCAGCAGCCCGGGGCGGGGGTCTGACCCCTACGAGCAGTACTTC; CDR3aa: CASSPGRGSDPYEQYF
abundance: -; v_gene: TRBV25-1; d_gene: TRBD1; j_gene: TRBJ2-2; CDR3nt: TGTGCCAGCAGTGCCTATGACAGGGGGGGTACCACCGGGGAGCTGTTTTTT; CDR3aa: CASSAYDRGGTTGELFF
abundance: -; v_gene: TRBV7-9; d_gene: -; j_gene: TRBJ2-3; CDR3nt: TGTGCCAGCAGCCCGGATCTTATTCCCACAGATACGCAGTATTTT; CDR3aa: CASSPDLIPTDTQYF
abundance: -; v_gene: TRBV19; d_gene: TRBD1; j_gene: TRBJ2-7; CDR3nt: TGTGCCAGTAGTATAGCGGGGACAGCCGGTTTCCCCTACGAGCAGTACTTC; CDR3aa: CASSIAGTAGFPYEQYF
abundance: -; v_gene: TRBV6-5; d_gene: -; j_gene: TRBJ1-3; CDR3nt: TGTGCCAGCATGGGCGGAGGAAACACCATATATTTT; CDR3aa: CASMGGGNTIYF
abundance: -; v_gene: TRBV12-3/TRBV12-4; d_gene: -; j_gene: TRBJ1-3; CDR3nt: TGTGCCAGCAGTTTTTCCCACACCATATATTTT; CDR3aa: CASSFSHTIYF
abundance: -; v_gene: TRBV12-3/TRBV12-4; d_gene: TRBD1; j_gene: TRBJ1-2; CDR3nt: TGTGCCAGCAGTCAAACAGGGGCCTATGGCTACACCTTC; CDR3aa: CASSQTGAYGYTF
abundance: -; v_gene: TRBV7-2; d_gene: -; j_gene: TRBJ1-1; CDR3nt: TGTGCCAGCAGCCCCAGCGCAGGAACATTCAACACTGAAGCTTTCTTT; CDR3aa: CASSPSAGTFNTEAFF
abundance: -; v_gene: TRBV6-2/TRBV6-3; d_gene: -; j_gene: TRBJ1-2; CDR3nt: TGTGCCAGCAGCCCCAACCATGTCGGGAACTATGGCTACACCTTC; CDR3aa: CASSPNHVGNYGYTF
abundance: -; v_gene: TRBV7-2; d_gene: -; j_gene: TRBJ2-7; CDR3nt: TGTGCCAGCAGCTTAGAGTTGCGCCGTTACGAGCAGTACTTC; CDR3aa: CASSLELRRYEQYF
abundance: -; v_gene: TRBV5-4; d_gene: -; j_gene: TRBJ1-2; CDR3nt: TGTGCCAGCAGCTTGGCCAACCGGGCTGGGGACTATGGCTACACCTTC; CDR3aa: CASSLANRAGDYGYTF
abundance: -; v_gene: TRBV4-2; d_gene: TRBD2; j_gene: TRBJ2-3; CDR3nt: TGTGCCAGCAACGCGGGAGGGAGCACAGATACGCAGTATTTT; CDR3aa: CASNAGGSTDTQYF
abundance: few; v_gene: TRBV28; d_gene: -; j_gene: TRBJ2-7; CDR3nt: TGTGCCAGCAGTTTATCCATCTACGAGCAGTACTTC; CDR3aa: CASSLSIYEQYF
abundance: -; v_gene: TRBV10-3; d_gene: TRBD1; j_gene: TRBJ1-4; CDR3nt: TGTGCCATCAGATCTACCGGGACAGAAAATGAAAAACTGTTTTTT; CDR3aa: CAIRSTGTENEKLFF
abundance: -; v_gene: TRBV7-8; d_gene: TRBD2; j_gene: TRBJ2-3; CDR3nt: TGTGCCAGCACCTTACTAGCGGCTAGCACAGATACGCAGTATTTT; CDR3aa: CASTLLAASTDTQYF
abundance: -; v_gene: TRBV28; d_gene: TRBD1; j_gene: TRBJ1-1; CDR3nt: TGTGCCAGCACATTATATTGGACAGGGGATTATTTCTTT; CDR3aa: CASTLYWTGDYFF
abundance: -; v_gene: TRBV18; d_gene: -; j_gene: TRBJ1-2; CDR3nt: TGTGCCAGCTCACCACCGACTTCTGCGGCCGCCGCCAGCGGCTACACCTTC; CDR3aa: CASSPPTSAAAASGYTF
abundance: -; v_gene: TRBV9; d_gene: -; j_gene: TRBJ1-3; CDR3nt: TGTGCCAGCAGCCCATCCCCCACCTACTCTGGAAACACCATATATTTT; CDR3aa: CASSPSPTYSGNTIYF
abundance: -; v_gene: TRBV14; d_gene: TRBD2; j_gene: TRBJ2-1; CDR3nt: TGTGCCAGCAGCCAAGAACGAGCTAGCGGGGGACACAATGAGCAGTTCTTC; CDR3aa: CASSQERASGGHNEQFF
abundance: -; v_gene: TRBV18; d_gene: TRBD2; j_gene: TRBJ2-1; CDR3nt: TGTGCCAGCTCCCGGAACGGACTAGCGGGAGATCCTGGTGAGCAGTTCTTC; CDR3aa: CASSRNGLAGDPGEQFF